Each of the 29 T cell receptor beta chains below was sequenced from the same sample in a study of T cell responses to AZD1222 COVID-19 vaccine. Assay used: immunoSEQ multiplex PCR; TCRdb lists only in-frame clones, some missing. The sample lists fewer than 150,000 clones, 85% to 95% occurring once. The sequences come from peripheral blood, collected 28 days after the second AZD1222 dose. These receptors were collected from an adult who received the AZD1222 COVID-19 vaccine.

This chain uses TRBV6-6 with TRBJ2-7, with D possibly matching TRBD2 (5 bases). Trimming took 5 bases from V and 1 from J, leaving 9 bases between them. Germline assignment: CDR1 MNHNY and CDR2 SVGAGI (reference sequence). This CDR3 comprises 13 residues. DNA for the CDR3: TGTGCCAGCAGTACTCCGGGATCCTACGAGCAGTACTTC. Its protein product is CASSTPGSYEQYF.

The CDR3 spells CASSPLGGGELFF. CDR3 nucleotide sequence: TGTGCCAGCAGCCCCCTGGGGGGCGGGGAGCTGTTTTTT. This chain joins TRBV3-1 (or the pseudogene TRBV3-2) and TRBJ2-2, with a possible D match to TRBD2 (6 bases). V lost 4 bases, J lost 7 bases, and 10 bases lay in between. This CDR3 region has 13 residues. CDR1 is LGHDT and CDR2 is YNNKEL in the germline V gene (reference sequence).

The chain carries TRBV6-2 or TRBV6-3 and TRBJ1-5; D is unclear. V was clipped by 6 bases and J by 5 bases, with 17 bases between them. Germline loops: CDR1 MNHEY, CDR2 SVGEGT. The CDR3 extends over 15 amino acids. CDR3 loop: CASSPRWRVDQPQHF. The DNA of the CDR3 is TGTGCCAGCAGCCCCAGATGGAGGGTAGATCAGCCCCAGCATTTT.

The rearrangement links TRBV4-1 to TRBJ2-7; D might be TRBD2 (7 bases). V was clipped by 1 base and J by 2 bases, with 12 bases between them. The CDR3 spans 15 residues. Germline assignment: CDR1 MGHRA and CDR2 YSYEKL. The CDR3 protein is CASSQAAGAAYEQYF. In DNA form, the CDR3 reads TGCGCCAGCAGCCAAGCGGCGGGGGCCGCCTACGAGCAGTACTTC.

The chain links TRBV6-5 to TRBJ2-5; 8 bases line up with TRBD2. Germline trimming cut 7 bases from V and 5 bases from J; bases unmatched to any gene: 12. In germline, CDR1 is MNHEY, CDR2 SVGAGI. The CDR3 spans 15 residues. CDR3 DNA sequence: TGTGCCAGCACCCACTCGAGAGCGGGGGATGAGACCCAGTACTTC. Its translation is CASTHSRAGDETQYF.

The chain combines TRBV6-2 or TRBV6-3 with TRBJ2-1; D gene unclear. The CDR3 is made up of 15 amino acids. The germline V gene has CDR1 MNHEY and CDR2 SVGEGT. Trimming took off 2 bases at V and 8 bases at J, with 16 bases between the two ends. The CDR3, as DNA: TGTGCCAGCAGTTACAATCCGGATCGCCACCATGAGCAGTTCTTC. Residues: CASSYNPDRHHEQFF.

The chain uses TRBV24-1 and TRBJ2-2, with TRBD1 as a possible D gene (5 bases). Trimming cost V 0 bases and J 5 bases, with 12 bases left between them. From germline, CDR1 is KGHDR and CDR2 SFDVKD. The CDR3 runs to 16 residues. The CDR3 DNA reads as TGTGCCACCAGTGATTTGCCAGGGTCGGGTACCGGGGAGCTGTTTTTT. Protein: CATSDLPGSGTGELFF.

This chain links TRBV2 with TRBJ1-2, with unresolved D. There are 12 residues in the CDR3. Germline loops: CDR1 SNHLY, CDR2 FYNNEI. V was clipped by 4 bases and J by 8 bases, with 11 bases between them. This chain's CDR3 is CASSGTAGGYTF. In nucleotides, the CDR3 is TGTGCCAGCAGTGGGACCGCTGGCGGCTACACCTTC.

J is TRBJ1-6 and V is TRBV2; TRBD1 might be the D (6 bases). The germline gives CDR1 SNHLY, CDR2 FYNNEI. This CDR3 contains 14 residues. The germline V and J ends were trimmed by 6 bases and 10 bases, with 16 bases remaining between them. The CDR3 reads CASSGWGGQSPLHF. The CDR3 DNA follows: TGTGCCAGCAGCGGATGGGGGGGGCAATCACCCCTCCACTTT.

This clone occurred once. DNA for the CDR3: TGTGCCAGCAGCGTAGGGCAGGGTAGTCCCTACGAGCAGTACTTC. Protein: CASSVGQGSPYEQYF. The gene calls are TRBV9 and TRBJ2-7; a weak D match, TRBD1 (5 bases). Germline-derived CDR1 and CDR2 are SGDLS and YYNGEE. CDR3 size: 15 residues. V dropped 0 bases and J dropped 2 bases, with 12 bases sitting between them.

The genes are TRBV19 and TRBJ1-1; D is unclear. The CDR3 has 12 amino acids. V was clipped by 7 bases and J by 1 base, with 7 bases between them. The V gene's germline CDR1 is LNHDA and CDR2 SQIVND (reference sequence). CDR3 sequence: CASNLGNTEAFF. The CDR3 DNA follows: TGTGCCAGTAACTTAGGGAACACTGAAGCTTTCTTT.

V is TRBV19 and J is TRBJ2-1, with TRBD1 matching over 12 bases. The J segment lost 7 bases and the V segment lost 2 bases, leaving 6 bases of the junction unmatched. CDR1 LNHDA and CDR2 SQIVND come from the germline V gene (reference sequence). The CDR3 has 16 residues. The CDR3 nucleotides read TGTGCCAGTAGTATATCCGGGACAGGGGGCTTGAATGAGCAGTTCTTC. This translates into CASSISGTGGLNEQFF.

The rearrangement uses TRBV5-1 and TRBJ1-1; 7 nucleotides match TRBD1. Germline V gene sequence: CDR1 SGHRS, CDR2 YFSETQ. The ends lost 3 bases at V and 0 bases at J; junction bases unmatched: 8. The CDR3 consists of 16 residues. This CDR3 reads CASSSTGDPVNTEAFF. CDR3 DNA: TGCGCCAGCAGCTCTACAGGGGATCCGGTGAACACTGAAGCTTTCTTT.

The rearrangement links TRBV18 to TRBJ1-2; D possibly corresponds to TRBD1 (5 bases). V was clipped by 2 bases and J by 8 bases, with 12 bases between them. The CDR3 has 13 residues. The germline V gene encodes CDR1 KGHSH and CDR2 LQKENI. The CDR3 DNA sequence: TGTGCCAGCTCACCAGAGGGGAACAGGGGCTACACCTTC. Encoded protein: CASSPEGNRGYTF.

The chain uses TRBV2 and TRBJ2-1; possibly TRBD2 for D (5 bases). Looked up from germline, CDR1 is SNHLY and CDR2 is FYNNEI. This CDR3 contains 13 residues. Trimming pared 4 bases from V and 8 bases from J, leaving 12 bases between. CDR3 loop: CASSVDWGDEQFF. In DNA, the CDR3 is TGTGCCAGCAGTGTTGATTGGGGAGATGAGCAGTTCTTC.

The CDR3 DNA sequence: TGCGCCAGCAGCCAAGACAGGGGGCTGATCACCGGGGAGCTGTTTTTT. Translating gives CASSQDRGLITGELFF. The rearrangement links TRBV4-1 to TRBJ2-2, with 8 bases identical to TRBD1. This CDR3 comprises 16 residues. Trimming cost V 0 bases and J 4 bases; bases outside gene matches: 4. Looked up from germline, CDR1 is MGHRA and CDR2 is YSYEKL.

The V call is TRBV15, the J call TRBJ2-2, with D maybe TRBD1 (5 bases). CDR3 size: 15 residues. Trimming took 3 bases from V and 4 from J, leaving 12 bases between them. CDR1 is LNHNV and CDR2 is YYDKDF in the germline V gene (reference sequence). CDR3 in DNA: TGTGCCACCAGCAGTGCGGACATACTCACCGGGGAGCTGTTTTTT. Encoded protein: CATSSADILTGELFF.

The rearrangement links TRBV7-9 to TRBJ2-3, with D uncertain. Germline V gene sequence: CDR1 SEHNR, CDR2 FQNEAQ (reference sequence). V lost 4 bases to trimming and J lost 2 bases, with 16 bases between them. CDR3 size: 16 residues. The CDR3 nucleotides read TGTGCCAGCAGCTCTGAGCTCTCCCACGCCACAGATACGCAGTATTTT. It yields the protein CASSSELSHATDTQYF. Full variable domain (rest looked up from reference TRBV7-9 and TRBJ2-3): DTGVSQNPRHKITKRGQNVTFRCDPISEHNRLYWYRQTLGQGPEFLTYFQNEAQLEKSRLLSDRFSAERPKGSFSTLEIQRTEQGDSAMYLCASSSELSHATDTQYFGPGTRLTVL.

The rearrangement links TRBV12-3 or TRBV12-4 to TRBJ1-4, with D tentatively TRBD1 (5 bases). Trimming removed 3 bases at V and 8 bases at J, with 7 bases between. The CDR3 sequence is 12 residues long. The CDR3 coding sequence is TGTGCCAGCAGTTTGGCAGGGGAAAAACTGTTTTTT. Translated: CASSLAGEKLFF.

The chain links TRBV4-2 to TRBJ2-1, with a tentative D call TRBD2 (7 bases). From germline, CDR1 is LGHNA and CDR2 YNFKEQ. V gave up 0 bases and J gave up 7 bases, with 22 bases separating them. This CDR3 has 18 amino acids. This CDR3 reads CASSQDGFRGAFQNEQFF. Here the CDR3 DNA reads TGTGCCAGCAGCCAAGATGGATTTCGGGGGGCCTTCCAGAATGAGCAGTTCTTC.

This chain joins TRBV6-5 and TRBJ1-2; no firm D call. V lost 5 bases and J lost 8, with 9 bases in between. The CDR3 is made up of 11 amino acids. Germline values: CDR1 MNHEY, CDR2 SVGAGI. CDR3 nucleotides: TGTGCCAGCAGTAAGGGTATGGGCTACACCTTC. Residues: CASSKGMGYTF.

The chain combines TRBV19 with TRBJ2-1; maybe TRBD2 (7 bases). The CDR3 totals 16 residues. Trimming shortened V by 5 bases and J by 0 bases, and 14 bases separated the two germline ends. CDR1 is LNHDA, CDR2 SQIVND, per germline (reference sequence). CDR3 amino acids: CASSDDRGASYNEQFF. CDR3 coding DNA: TGTGCCAGTAGTGATGACCGGGGGGCCTCCTACAATGAGCAGTTCTTC.

The gene calls are TRBV19 and TRBJ1-1; a weak D match, TRBD1 (6 bases). This CDR3 has 15 residues. Trimming took 3 bases from V and 7 from J, leaving 18 bases between them. Germline CDR1 LNHDA, CDR2 SQIVND (reference sequence). CDR3 region: CASSIRGRSYNEAFF. The CDR3 DNA reads as TGTGCCAGTAGTATCAGGGGTCGATCCTATAATGAAGCTTTCTTT.

V usage is TRBV7-3 and J usage is TRBJ2-2; 10 bases are a match to TRBD2. Germline-derived CDR1 and CDR2 are SGHTA and FQGTGA. Germline trimming cut 5 bases from V and 5 bases from J; bases unmatched to any gene: 5. The CDR3 loop spans 15 amino acids. CDR3: CASSQGLARTGELFF. CDR3 nucleotides: TGTGCCAGCAGCCAGGGACTAGCGAGGACCGGGGAGCTGTTTTTT.

This chain links TRBV6-5 with TRBJ1-1; D gene unclear. CDR1 and CDR2 (germline): MNHEY, SVGAGI. The ends were cut back, 6 bases at V and 1 base at J, with 9 bases in the middle. The CDR3 runs 13 residues. This CDR3 reads CASRGSRNTEAFF. CDR3 sequence (DNA): TGTGCCAGCAGGGGTAGCAGGAACACTGAAGCTTTCTTT.

J is TRBJ1-5 and V is TRBV9; D unclear. Germline CDR1 and CDR2: SGDLS and YYNGEE. V lost 3 bases and J lost 5, with 9 bases in between. The CDR3 runs 13 residues. The CDR3 nucleotides read TGTGCCAGCAGCGCAGTTGGGGATCAGCCCCAGCATTTT. Amino acids: CASSAVGDQPQHF.

V and J are TRBV6-5 and TRBJ1-1; no clear D gene. The CDR3 totals 12 residues. Looked up from germline, CDR1 is MNHEY and CDR2 is SVGAGI. V was pared by 3 bases and J by 4 bases, with 6 bases between. CDR3 amino acids: CASSYEGTEAFF. The CDR3 nucleotides are TGTGCCAGCAGTTATGAGGGCACTGAAGCTTTCTTT.

About this clone itself: The sample holds other DNA sequences that translate to the same CDR3. The J gene is TRBJ2-1, the V gene TRBV5-1; D is possibly TRBD2 (6 bases). This CDR3 spans 12 amino acids. Trimming stripped 4 bases from V and 9 bases from J, with 11 bases between. Germline V gives CDR1 SGHRS, CDR2 YFSETQ. The DNA for the CDR3 is TGCGCCAGCAGCCCCCCGGGGGTTGAGCAGTTCTTC. Translation gives CASSPPGVEQFF.

V gene TRBV9 combines with J gene TRBJ2-1, with TRBD2 identical over 11 bases. This CDR3 is built from 17 residues. The germline V gene has CDR1 SGDLS and CDR2 YYNGEE. J lost 4 bases, V lost 3 bases, and 9 bases had no gene match. CDR3 sequence (DNA): TGTGCCAGCAGCGCAGCCCCGGGACTAGCGGAATACAATGAGCAGTTCTTC. Protein product: CASSAAPGLAEYNEQFF.